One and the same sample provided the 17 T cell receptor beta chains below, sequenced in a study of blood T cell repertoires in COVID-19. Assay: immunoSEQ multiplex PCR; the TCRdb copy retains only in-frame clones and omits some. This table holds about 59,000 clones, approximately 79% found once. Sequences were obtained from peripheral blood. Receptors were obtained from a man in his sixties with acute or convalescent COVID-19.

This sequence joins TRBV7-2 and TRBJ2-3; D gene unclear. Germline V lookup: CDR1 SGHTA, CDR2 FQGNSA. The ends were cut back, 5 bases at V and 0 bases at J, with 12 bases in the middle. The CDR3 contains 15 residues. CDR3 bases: TGTGCCAGCAGCCCCTCTTTCGTAAGCACAGATACGCAGTATTTT. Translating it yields CASSPSFVSTDTQYF.

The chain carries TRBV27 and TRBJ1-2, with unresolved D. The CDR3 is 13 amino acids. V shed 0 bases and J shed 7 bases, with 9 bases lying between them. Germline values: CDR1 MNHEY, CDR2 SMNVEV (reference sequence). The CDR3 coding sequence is TGTGCCAGCAGTTTATCCCCGGGTTTTGGCTACACCTTC. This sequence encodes CASSLSPGFGYTF.

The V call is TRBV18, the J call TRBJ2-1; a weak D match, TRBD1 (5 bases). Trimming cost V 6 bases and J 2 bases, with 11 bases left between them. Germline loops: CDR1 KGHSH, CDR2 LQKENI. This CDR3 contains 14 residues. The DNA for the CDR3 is TGTGCCAGCTCGGTACAGGTGGCCTACAATGAGCAGTTCTTC. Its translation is CASSVQVAYNEQFF.

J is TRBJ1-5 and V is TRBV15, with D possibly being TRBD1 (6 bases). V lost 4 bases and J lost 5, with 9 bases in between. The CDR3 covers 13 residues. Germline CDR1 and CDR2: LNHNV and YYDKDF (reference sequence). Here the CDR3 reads CATSTTGYQPQHF. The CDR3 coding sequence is TGTGCCACCAGCACCACAGGGTATCAGCCCCAGCATTTT.

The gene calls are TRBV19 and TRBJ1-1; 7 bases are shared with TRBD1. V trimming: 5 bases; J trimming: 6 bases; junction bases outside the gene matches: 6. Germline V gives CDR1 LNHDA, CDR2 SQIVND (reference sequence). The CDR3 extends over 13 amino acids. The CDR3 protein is CASSFLQGSEAFF. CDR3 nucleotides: TGTGCCAGTAGTTTTTTACAGGGGTCTGAAGCTTTCTTT.

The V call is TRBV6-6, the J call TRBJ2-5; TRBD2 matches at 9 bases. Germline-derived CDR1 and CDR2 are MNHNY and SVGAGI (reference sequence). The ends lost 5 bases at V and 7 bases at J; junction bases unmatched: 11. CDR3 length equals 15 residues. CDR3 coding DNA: TGTGCCAGCAGTCCCGAGACTAGCGGTCTCGGGACCCAGTACTTC. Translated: CASSPETSGLGTQYF.

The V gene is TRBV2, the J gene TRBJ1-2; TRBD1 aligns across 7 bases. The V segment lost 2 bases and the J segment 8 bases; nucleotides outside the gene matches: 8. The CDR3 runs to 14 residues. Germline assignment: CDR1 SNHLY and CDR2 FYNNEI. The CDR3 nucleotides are TGTGCCAGCAGTGAAACAGGGGAGGCCGGGGGCTACACCTTC. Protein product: CASSETGEAGGYTF.

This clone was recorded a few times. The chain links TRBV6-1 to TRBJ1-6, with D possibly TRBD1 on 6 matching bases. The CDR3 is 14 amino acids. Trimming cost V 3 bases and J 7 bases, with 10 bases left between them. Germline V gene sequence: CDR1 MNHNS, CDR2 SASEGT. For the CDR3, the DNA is TGTGCCAGCAGTGAGCAGGGGCCGAATTCACCCCTCCACTTT. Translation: CASSEQGPNSPLHF.

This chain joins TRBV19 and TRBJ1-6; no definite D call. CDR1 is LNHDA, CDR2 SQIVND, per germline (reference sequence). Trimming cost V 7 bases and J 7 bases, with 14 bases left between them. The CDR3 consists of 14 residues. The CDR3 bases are TGTGCCAGTACCACGTGGCGGGCCAATTCACCCCTCCACTTT. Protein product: CASTTWRANSPLHF.

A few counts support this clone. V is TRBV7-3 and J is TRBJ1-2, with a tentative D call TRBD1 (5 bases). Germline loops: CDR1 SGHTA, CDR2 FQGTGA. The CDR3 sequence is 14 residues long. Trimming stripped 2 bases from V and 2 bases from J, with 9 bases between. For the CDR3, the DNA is TGTGCCAGCAGCTTAGGAGGGACGAACTATGGCTACACCTTC. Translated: CASSLGGTNYGYTF.

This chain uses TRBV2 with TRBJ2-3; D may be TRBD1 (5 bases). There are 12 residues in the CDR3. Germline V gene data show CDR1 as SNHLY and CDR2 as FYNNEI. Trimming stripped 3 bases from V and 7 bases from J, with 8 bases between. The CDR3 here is CASSDQGYTQYF. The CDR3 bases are TGTGCCAGCAGTGACCAGGGATATACGCAGTATTTT.

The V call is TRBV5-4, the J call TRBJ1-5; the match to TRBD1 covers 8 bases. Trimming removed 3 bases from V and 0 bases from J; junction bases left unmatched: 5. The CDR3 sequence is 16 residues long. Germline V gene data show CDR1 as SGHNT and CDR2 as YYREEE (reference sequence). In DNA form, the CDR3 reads TGTGCCAGCAGCTCAGGGGGCCCAGATAGCAATCAGCCCCAGCATTTT. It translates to CASSSGGPDSNQPQHF.

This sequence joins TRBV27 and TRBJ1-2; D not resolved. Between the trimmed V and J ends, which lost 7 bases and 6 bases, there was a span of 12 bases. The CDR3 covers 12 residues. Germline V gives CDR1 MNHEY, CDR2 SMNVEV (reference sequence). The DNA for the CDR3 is TGTGCCAGCAAGGGCGGCGGGGATGGCTACACCTTC. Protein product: CASKGGGDGYTF.

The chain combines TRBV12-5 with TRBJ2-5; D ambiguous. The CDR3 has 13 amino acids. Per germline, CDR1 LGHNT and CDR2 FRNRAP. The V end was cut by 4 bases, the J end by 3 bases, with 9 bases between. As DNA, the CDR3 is TGTGCTAGTGGTTCCACAGTAGAAGAGACCCAGTACTTC. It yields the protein CASGSTVEETQYF. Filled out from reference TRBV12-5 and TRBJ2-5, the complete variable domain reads DARVTQTPRHKVTEMGQEVTMRCQPILGHNTVFWYRQTMMQGLELLAYFRNRAPLDDSGMPKDRFSAEMPDATLATLKIQPSEPRDSAVYFCASGSTVEETQYFGPGTRLLVL.

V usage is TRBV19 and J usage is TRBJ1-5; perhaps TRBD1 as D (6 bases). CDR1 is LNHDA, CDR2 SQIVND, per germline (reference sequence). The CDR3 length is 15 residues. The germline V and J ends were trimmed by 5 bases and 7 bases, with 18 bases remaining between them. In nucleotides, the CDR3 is TGTGCCAGTAGTGAGTATGCAGGGGAAAACCAGCCCCAGCATTTT. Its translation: CASSEYAGENQPQHF.

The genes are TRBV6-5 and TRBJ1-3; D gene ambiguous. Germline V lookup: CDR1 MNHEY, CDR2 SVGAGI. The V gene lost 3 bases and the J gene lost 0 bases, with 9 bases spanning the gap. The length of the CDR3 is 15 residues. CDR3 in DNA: TGTGCCAGCAGTTATTCTGGGAGCTCTGGAAACACCATATATTTT. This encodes CASSYSGSSGNTIYF.

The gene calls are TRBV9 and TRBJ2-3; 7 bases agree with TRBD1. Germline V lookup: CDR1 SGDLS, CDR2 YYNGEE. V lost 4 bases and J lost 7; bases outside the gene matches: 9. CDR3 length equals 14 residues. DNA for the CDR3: TGTGCCAGCAGCTCAGAGACAGGGTGGAATACGCAGTATTTT. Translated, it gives CASSSETGWNTQYF.